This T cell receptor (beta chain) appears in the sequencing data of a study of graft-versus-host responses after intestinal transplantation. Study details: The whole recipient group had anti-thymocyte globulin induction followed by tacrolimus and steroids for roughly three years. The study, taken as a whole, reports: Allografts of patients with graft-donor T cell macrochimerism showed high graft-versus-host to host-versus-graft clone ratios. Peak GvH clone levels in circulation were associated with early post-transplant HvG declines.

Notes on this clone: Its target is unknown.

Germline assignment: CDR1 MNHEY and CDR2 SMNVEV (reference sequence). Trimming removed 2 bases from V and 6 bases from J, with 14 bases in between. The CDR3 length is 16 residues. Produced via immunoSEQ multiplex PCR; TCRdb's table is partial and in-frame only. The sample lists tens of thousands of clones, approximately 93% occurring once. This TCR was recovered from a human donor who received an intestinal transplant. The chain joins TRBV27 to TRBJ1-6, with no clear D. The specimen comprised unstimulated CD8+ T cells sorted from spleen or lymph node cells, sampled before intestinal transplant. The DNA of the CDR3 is TGTGCCAGCAGTTTAGGGGTAATACCCCCTAATTCACCCCTCCACTTT. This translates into CASSLGVIPPNSPLHF.